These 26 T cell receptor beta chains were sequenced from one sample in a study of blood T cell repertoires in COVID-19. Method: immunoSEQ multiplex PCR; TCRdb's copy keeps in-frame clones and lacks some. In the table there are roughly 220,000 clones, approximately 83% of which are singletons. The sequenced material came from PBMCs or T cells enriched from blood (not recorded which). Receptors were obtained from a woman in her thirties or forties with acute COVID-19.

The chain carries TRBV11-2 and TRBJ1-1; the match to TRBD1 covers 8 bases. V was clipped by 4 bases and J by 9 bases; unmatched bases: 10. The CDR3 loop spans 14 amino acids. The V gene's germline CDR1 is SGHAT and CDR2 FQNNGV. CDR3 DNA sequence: TGTGCCAGCAGCTCCCTCGGACAGGGTGGGAAAGCTTTCTTT. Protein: CASSSLGQGGKAFF.

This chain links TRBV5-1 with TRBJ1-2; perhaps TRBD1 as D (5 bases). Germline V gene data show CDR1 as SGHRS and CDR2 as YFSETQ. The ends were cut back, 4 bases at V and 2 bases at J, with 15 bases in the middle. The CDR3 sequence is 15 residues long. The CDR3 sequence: CASSKTAPSNYGYTF. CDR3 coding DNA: TGCGCCAGCAGCAAGACAGCTCCCTCCAACTATGGCTACACCTTC.

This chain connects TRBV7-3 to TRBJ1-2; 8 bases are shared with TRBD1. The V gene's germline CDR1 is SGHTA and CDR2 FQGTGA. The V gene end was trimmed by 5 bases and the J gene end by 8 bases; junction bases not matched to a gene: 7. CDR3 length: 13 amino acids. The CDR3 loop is CASSPYRGEGYTF. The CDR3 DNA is TGTGCCAGCAGCCCGTACAGGGGGGAAGGCTACACCTTC.

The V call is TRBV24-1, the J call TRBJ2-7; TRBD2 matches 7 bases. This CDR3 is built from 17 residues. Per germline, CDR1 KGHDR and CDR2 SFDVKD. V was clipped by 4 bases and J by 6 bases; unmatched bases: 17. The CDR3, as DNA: TGTGCCACCAGTGACCCCTCGGGGGGAGGTTCCCCTCTCGAGCAGTACTTC. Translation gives CATSDPSGGGSPLEQYF.

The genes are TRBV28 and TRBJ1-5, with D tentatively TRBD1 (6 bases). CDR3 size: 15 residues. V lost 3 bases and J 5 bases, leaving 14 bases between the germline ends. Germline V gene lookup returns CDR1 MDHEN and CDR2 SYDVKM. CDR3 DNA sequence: TGTGCCAGCAGTTTCCCCGATGGGGGCCATCAGCCCCAGCATTTT. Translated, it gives CASSFPDGGHQPQHF.

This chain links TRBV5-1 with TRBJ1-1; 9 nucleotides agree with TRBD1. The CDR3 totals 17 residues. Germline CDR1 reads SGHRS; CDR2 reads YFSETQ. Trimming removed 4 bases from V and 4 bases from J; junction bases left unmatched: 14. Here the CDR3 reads CASSAVGTGRFSTEAFF. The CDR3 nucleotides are TGCGCCAGCAGCGCCGTAGGGACAGGGAGGTTTAGCACTGAAGCTTTCTTT.

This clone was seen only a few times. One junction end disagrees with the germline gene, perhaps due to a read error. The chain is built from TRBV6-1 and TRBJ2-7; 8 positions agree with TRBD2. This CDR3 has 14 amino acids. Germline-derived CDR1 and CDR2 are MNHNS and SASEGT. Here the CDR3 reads CASSEVGSGGSEDF. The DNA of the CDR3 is TGTGCCAGCAGTGAAGTTGGGAGCGGGGGCTCTGAGGACTTC.

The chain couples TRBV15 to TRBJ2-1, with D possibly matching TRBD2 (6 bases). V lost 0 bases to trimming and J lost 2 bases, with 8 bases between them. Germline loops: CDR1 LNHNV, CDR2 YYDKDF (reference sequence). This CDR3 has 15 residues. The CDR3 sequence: CATSRDGGTYNEQFF. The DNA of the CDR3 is TGTGCCACCAGCAGAGATGGCGGGACCTACAATGAGCAGTTCTTC. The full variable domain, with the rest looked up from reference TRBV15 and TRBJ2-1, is DAMVIQNPRYQVTQFGKPVTLSCSQTLNHNVMYWYQQKSSQAPKLLFHYYDKDFNNEADTPDNFQSRRPNTSFCFLDIRSPGLGDTAMYLCATSRDGGTYNEQFFGPGTRLTVL.

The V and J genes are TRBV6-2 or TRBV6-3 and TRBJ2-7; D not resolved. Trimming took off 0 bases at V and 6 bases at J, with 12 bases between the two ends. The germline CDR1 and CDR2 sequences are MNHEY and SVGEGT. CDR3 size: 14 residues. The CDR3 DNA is TGTGCCAGCAGTTACTCGATTCTCCCGGGCGAGCAGTACTTC. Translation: CASSYSILPGEQYF.

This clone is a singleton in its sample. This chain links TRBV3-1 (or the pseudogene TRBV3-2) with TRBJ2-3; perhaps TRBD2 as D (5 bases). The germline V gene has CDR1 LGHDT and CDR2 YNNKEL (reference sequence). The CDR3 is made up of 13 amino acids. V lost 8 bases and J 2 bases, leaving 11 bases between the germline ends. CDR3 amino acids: CASGAENTDTQYF. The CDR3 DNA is TGTGCCAGCGGAGCGGAGAACACAGATACGCAGTATTTT.

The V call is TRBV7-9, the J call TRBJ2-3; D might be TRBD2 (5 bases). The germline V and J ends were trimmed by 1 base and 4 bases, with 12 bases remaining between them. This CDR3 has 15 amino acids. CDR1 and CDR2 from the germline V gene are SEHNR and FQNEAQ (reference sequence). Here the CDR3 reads CASSLDEGLADTQYF. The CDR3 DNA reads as TGTGCCAGCAGCTTAGACGAGGGCTTGGCAGATACGCAGTATTTT.

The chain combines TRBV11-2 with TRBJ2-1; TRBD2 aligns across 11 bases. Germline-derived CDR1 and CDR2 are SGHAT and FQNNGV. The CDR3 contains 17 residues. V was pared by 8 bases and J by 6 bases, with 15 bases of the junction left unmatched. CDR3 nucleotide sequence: TGTGCCAGCGTGGGGCTAGCGGGAGGCCACGGGGGCAATGAGCAGTTCTTC. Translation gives CASVGLAGGHGGNEQFF.

CDR3 residues: CASSLGQDNQPQHF. For the CDR3, the DNA is TGTGCCAGCAGCTTAGGTCAGGACAATCAGCCCCAGCATTTT. The rearrangement links TRBV7-2 to TRBJ1-5, with unresolved D. The germline V and J ends were trimmed by 1 base and 3 bases, with 7 bases remaining between them. Germline CDR1 reads SGHTA; CDR2 reads FQGNSA. There are 14 residues in the CDR3.

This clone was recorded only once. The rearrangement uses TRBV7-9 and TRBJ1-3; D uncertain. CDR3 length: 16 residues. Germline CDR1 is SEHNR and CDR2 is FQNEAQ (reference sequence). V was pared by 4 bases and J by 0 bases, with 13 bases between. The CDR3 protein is CASSSQTADSGNTIYF. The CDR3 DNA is TGTGCCAGCAGCTCACAAACAGCGGACTCTGGAAACACCATATATTTT.

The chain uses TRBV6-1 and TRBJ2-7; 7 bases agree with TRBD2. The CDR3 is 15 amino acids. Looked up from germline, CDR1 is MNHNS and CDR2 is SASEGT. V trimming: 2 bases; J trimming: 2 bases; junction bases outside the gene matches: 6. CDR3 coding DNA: TGTGCCAGCAGTGAACCGGGACTAAAAACCTACGAGCAGTACTTC. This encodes CASSEPGLKTYEQYF.

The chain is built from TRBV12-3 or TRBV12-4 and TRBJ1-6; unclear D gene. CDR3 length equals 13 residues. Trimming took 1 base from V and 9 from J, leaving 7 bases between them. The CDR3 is CASSLVLGSPLHF. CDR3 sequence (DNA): TGTGCCAGCAGTTTAGTACTCGGTTCACCCCTCCACTTT.

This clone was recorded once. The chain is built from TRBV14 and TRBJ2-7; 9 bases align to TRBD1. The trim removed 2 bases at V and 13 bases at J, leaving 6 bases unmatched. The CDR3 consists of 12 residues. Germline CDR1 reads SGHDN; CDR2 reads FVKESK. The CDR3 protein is CASSQSGTGLYF. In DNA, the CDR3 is TGTGCCAGCAGCCAATCCGGGACAGGGTTATACTTC. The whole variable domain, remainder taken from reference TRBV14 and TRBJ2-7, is EAGVTQFPSHSVIEKGQTVTLRCDPISGHDNLYWYRRVMGKEIKFLLHFVKESKQDESGMPNNRFLAERTGGTYSTLKVQPAELEDSGVYFCASSQSGTGLYFGPGTRLTVT.

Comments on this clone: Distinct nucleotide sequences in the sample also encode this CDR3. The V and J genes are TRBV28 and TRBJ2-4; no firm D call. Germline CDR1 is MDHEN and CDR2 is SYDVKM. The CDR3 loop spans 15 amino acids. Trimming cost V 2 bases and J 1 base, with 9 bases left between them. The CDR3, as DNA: TGTGCCAGCAGTTTAGGCTCTTTGGCCAAAAACATTCAGTACTTC. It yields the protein CASSLGSLAKNIQYF.

CDR3 nucleotide sequence: TGTGCCAGCAGCCAACCCAGCTCCTACGAGCAGTACTTC. Residues: CASSQPSSYEQYF. The V call is TRBV3-1 (or the pseudogene TRBV3-2), the J call TRBJ2-7; D is ambiguous. Per germline, CDR1 LGHDT and CDR2 YNNKEL (reference sequence). The CDR3 has 13 amino acids. V lost 2 bases and J lost 0, with 5 bases in between.

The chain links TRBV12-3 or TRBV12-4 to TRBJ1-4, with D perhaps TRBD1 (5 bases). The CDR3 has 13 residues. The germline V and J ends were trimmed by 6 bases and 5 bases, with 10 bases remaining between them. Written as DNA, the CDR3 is TGTGCCAGCAGGGGGCTAGGGAATGAAAAACTGTTTTTT. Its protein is CASRGLGNEKLFF.

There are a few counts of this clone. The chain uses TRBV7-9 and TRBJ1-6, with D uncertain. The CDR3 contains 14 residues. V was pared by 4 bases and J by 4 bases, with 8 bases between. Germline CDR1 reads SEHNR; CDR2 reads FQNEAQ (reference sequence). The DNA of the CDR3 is TGTGCCAGCAGCTCTACAGAGTATAATTCACCCCTCCACTTT. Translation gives CASSSTEYNSPLHF.

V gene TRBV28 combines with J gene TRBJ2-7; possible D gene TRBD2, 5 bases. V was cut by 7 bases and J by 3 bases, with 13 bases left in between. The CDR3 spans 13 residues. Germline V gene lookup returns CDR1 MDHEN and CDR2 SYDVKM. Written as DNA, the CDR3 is TGTGCCAGCACGAAGGCTAGCCGCTACGAGCAGTACTTC. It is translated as CASTKASRYEQYF.

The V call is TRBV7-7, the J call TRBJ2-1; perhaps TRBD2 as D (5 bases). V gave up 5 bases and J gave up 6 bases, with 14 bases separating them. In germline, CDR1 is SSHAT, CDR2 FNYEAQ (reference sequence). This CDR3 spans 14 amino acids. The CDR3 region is CASSARTGLNEQFF. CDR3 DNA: TGTGCCAGCAGCGCCCGGACTGGACTCAATGAGCAGTTCTTC. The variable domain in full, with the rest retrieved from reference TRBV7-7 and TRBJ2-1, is GAGVSQSPRYKVTKRGQDVTLRCDPISSHATLYWYQQALGQGPEFLTYFNYEAQPDKSGLPSDRFSAERPEGSISTLTIQRTEQRDSAMYRCASSARTGLNEQFFGPGTRLTVL.

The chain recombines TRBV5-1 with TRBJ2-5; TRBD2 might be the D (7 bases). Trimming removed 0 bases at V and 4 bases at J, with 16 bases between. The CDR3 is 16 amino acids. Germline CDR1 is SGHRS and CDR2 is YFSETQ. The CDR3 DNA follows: TGCGCCAGCAGCTTGGATGGCGGAGGGGGGGGAGAGACCCAGTACTTC. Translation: CASSLDGGGGGETQYF. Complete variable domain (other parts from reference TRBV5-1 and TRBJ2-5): KAGVTQTPRYLIKTRGQQVTLSCSPISGHRSVSWYQQTPGQGLQFLFEYFSETQRNKGNFPGRFSGRQFSNSRSEMNVSTLELGDSALYLCASSLDGGGGGETQYFGPGTRLLVL.

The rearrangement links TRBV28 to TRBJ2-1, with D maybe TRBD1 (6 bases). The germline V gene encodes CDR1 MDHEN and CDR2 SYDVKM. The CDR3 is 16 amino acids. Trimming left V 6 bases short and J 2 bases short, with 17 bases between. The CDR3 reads CASSRTVGATYNEQFF. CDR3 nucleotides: TGTGCCAGCAGCCGAACTGTGGGGGCTACCTACAATGAGCAGTTCTTC.

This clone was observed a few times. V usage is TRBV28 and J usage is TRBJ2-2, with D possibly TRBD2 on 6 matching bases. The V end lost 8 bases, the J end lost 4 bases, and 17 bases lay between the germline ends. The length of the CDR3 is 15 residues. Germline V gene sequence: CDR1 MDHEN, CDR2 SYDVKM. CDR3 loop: CASDRSGEGTGELFF. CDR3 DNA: TGTGCCAGCGATCGGTCGGGAGAAGGCACCGGGGAGCTGTTTTTT.